The 31 T cell receptor beta chains below all came from one sample that was sequenced in a study of cytotoxic CD8 clonotypes in ibrutinib-treated CLL (dated by TCRdb to the early 2020s). To prepare the library, the immunoSEQ multiplex PCR assay was applied. TCRdb limited this immuneACCESS table to in-frame rearrangements with V and J called. A share of clones is missing; checked studies link under half to unresolved V genes, and the rest is unexplained. A total of nearly 300,000 clones appear in this sample, 60% to 80% of them only once. The leading ten clones occupy approximately 5.1% of the sample. The intended sense of this specimen's time point label: progressive disease on ibrutinib. Source: PBMCs, taken at disease progression, from a patient treated with ibrutinib. These receptors originate from a human donor with chronic lymphocytic leukemia.

This clone was seen a handful of times. The chain is built from TRBV4-1 and TRBJ1-6; a possible D gene is TRBD1 (5 bases). Germline V gene lookup returns CDR1 MGHRA and CDR2 YSYEKL. V lost 0 bases and J 9 bases, leaving 12 bases between the germline ends. This CDR3 is built from 15 residues. The DNA of the CDR3 is TGCGCCAGCAGCCAAGAAAGGGGACGGAGTTCACCCCTCCACTTT. Its protein product is CASSQERGRSSPLHF.

A few counts support this clone. V and J are TRBV9 and TRBJ2-1; D remains unclear. This CDR3 spans 15 amino acids. Trimming removed 0 bases at V and 2 bases at J, with 9 bases between. Germline V lookup: CDR1 SGDLS, CDR2 YYNGEE. CDR3 in amino acids: CASSVAGSPYNEQFF. The DNA of the CDR3 is TGTGCCAGCAGCGTAGCCGGCAGCCCCTACAATGAGCAGTTCTTC.

This chain joins TRBV18 and TRBJ1-1; D is uncertain. Trimming took 5 bases from V and 6 from J, leaving 10 bases between them. This CDR3 has 12 residues. The V gene's germline CDR1 is KGHSH and CDR2 LQKENI. The chain's CDR3 is CASSIQGAEAFF. The CDR3 bases are TGTGCCAGCTCAATTCAAGGAGCTGAAGCTTTCTTT.

This chain joins TRBV29-1 and TRBJ2-3, with no clear D. Germline lookup yields CDR1 SQVTM and CDR2 ANQGSEA. CDR3 length equals 15 residues. V lost 3 bases to trimming and J lost 6 bases, with 19 bases between them. The CDR3 coding sequence is TGCAGCGTTGATGCCAGCTATTTTATGAGTGATACGCAGTATTTT. Protein sequence: CSVDASYFMSDTQYF.

The V gene is TRBV5-1, the J gene TRBJ2-5; 13 nucleotides match TRBD2. The CDR3 runs 16 residues. After removal of 4 bases from V and 4 bases from J, the junction contained 7 bases not matched to a gene. CDR1 and CDR2 (germline): SGHRS, YFSETQ. CDR3 amino acids: CASSALLAGGLETQYF. The CDR3 DNA sequence: TGCGCCAGCAGCGCTCTACTAGCGGGGGGGCTAGAGACCCAGTACTTC.

The gene calls are TRBV4-2 and TRBJ2-3; 8 bases map to TRBD1. Losses at the gene ends were 4 bases for V and 1 base for J; bases not matched to a gene: 16. This CDR3 is built from 19 residues. From germline, CDR1 is LGHNA and CDR2 YNFKEQ. DNA of the CDR3: TGTGCCAGCAGCCCTTCACACTCTCAGGGGGCACGAGGCACAGATACGCAGTATTTT. Protein product: CASSPSHSQGARGTDTQYF.

This clone was seen just once. CDR3 in amino acids: CASSFYQRGISYEQYF. CDR3 coding DNA: TGTGCCAGCAGCTTTTATCAGCGGGGGATTTCCTACGAGCAGTACTTC. This chain links TRBV7-9 with TRBJ2-7; 8 bases align to TRBD2. From germline, CDR1 is SEHNR and CDR2 FQNEAQ (reference sequence). This CDR3 contains 16 residues. Losses at the gene ends were 3 bases for V and 1 base for J; bases not matched to a gene: 8.

The gene calls are TRBV13 and TRBJ2-7, with D perhaps TRBD1 (6 bases). Germline lookup yields CDR1 PRHDT and CDR2 FYEKMQ (reference sequence). Trimming removed 1 base from V and 4 bases from J, with 11 bases in between. CDR3 length: 14 amino acids. CDR3 in amino acids: CASSLVGTQYEQYF. CDR3 coding DNA: TGTGCCAGCAGCTTAGTCGGGACACAGTACGAGCAGTACTTC. Full variable domain (rest looked up from reference TRBV13 and TRBJ2-7): AAGVIQSPRHLIKEKRETATLKCYPIPRHDTVYWYQQGPGQDPQFLISFYEKMQSDKGSIPDRFSAQQFSDYHSELNMSSLELGDSALYFCASSLVGTQYEQYFGPGTRLTVT.

The gene calls are TRBV28 and TRBJ2-5, with D tentatively TRBD2 (6 bases). The CDR3 has 14 amino acids. From germline, CDR1 is MDHEN and CDR2 SYDVKM. With 5 bases removed from V and 7 bases from J, the gap between germline ends came to 17 bases. In DNA form, the CDR3 reads TGTGCCAGCAGTATACGGACACCAGCGGGGACCCAGTACTTC. It specifies CASSIRTPAGTQYF.

This clone was seen a single time. The V call is TRBV10-1, the J call TRBJ2-7, with D hard to call. Germline CDR1 reads WNHNN; CDR2 reads SYGVQD (reference sequence). CDR3 size: 12 residues. With 2 bases removed from V and 1 base from J, the gap between germline ends came to 3 bases. The CDR3 DNA sequence: TGCGCCAGCAGTGAGGCGTCCTACGAGCAGTACTTC. Translated, it gives CASSEASYEQYF.

The rearrangement joins TRBV5-1 to TRBJ2-3; no clear D gene. From germline, CDR1 is SGHRS and CDR2 YFSETQ. This CDR3 region has 12 residues. V was clipped by 5 bases and J by 6 bases, with 10 bases between them. This CDR3 is CASSQQGDTQYF. In DNA form, the CDR3 reads TGCGCCAGCAGTCAGCAAGGGGATACGCAGTATTTT.

This chain uses TRBV5-1 with TRBJ1-1; a possible D gene is TRBD1 (6 bases). The CDR3 consists of 14 residues. The germline CDR1 and CDR2 sequences are SGHRS and YFSETQ. V was cut by 7 bases and J by 2 bases, with 15 bases left in between. CDR3 DNA: TGCGCCAGCCGGGAGGGGGGCTCTAACACTGAAGCTTTCTTT. It yields the protein CASREGGSNTEAFF.

The gene calls are TRBV7-9 and TRBJ2-7; 7 bases match TRBD1. The CDR3 contains 12 residues. J was trimmed by 4 bases and V by 5 bases; bases with no gene match: 2. Germline V gene lookup returns CDR1 SEHNR and CDR2 FQNEAQ (reference sequence). The CDR3 here is CASSETGYEQYF. CDR3 bases: TGTGCCAGCAGCGAGACAGGGTACGAGCAGTACTTC.

The V call is TRBV7-9, the J call TRBJ1-2; 8 positions match TRBD1. The V and J ends lost 3 bases and 8 bases, in that order; junction bases with no gene match: 11. CDR1 SEHNR and CDR2 FQNEAQ come from the germline V gene (reference sequence). The CDR3 loop spans 15 amino acids. The CDR3 reads CASSFLQGAVEGYTF. In nucleotides, the CDR3 is TGTGCCAGCAGCTTCCTTCAGGGGGCGGTTGAAGGCTACACCTTC.

This clone has just a few counts. Other DNA sequences in the same sample also yield this CDR3. The genes are TRBV20-1 and TRBJ2-3; tentative D call: TRBD2 (5 bases). The CDR3 contains 11 residues. V lost 6 bases, J lost 3 bases, and 7 bases lay in between. Germline CDR1 reads DFQATT; CDR2 reads SNEGSKA (reference sequence). The CDR3 loop reads CSAGSTDTQYF. CDR3 nucleotides: TGCAGTGCAGGGAGTACAGATACGCAGTATTTT.

This clone was detected many times. This sequence joins TRBV27 and TRBJ2-7; 10 nucleotides line up with TRBD2. The CDR3 runs 14 residues. Germline trimming cut 4 bases from V and 7 bases from J; bases unmatched to any gene: 7. Germline-derived CDR1 and CDR2 are MNHEY and SMNVEV (reference sequence). The CDR3 here is CASSSAGGPREQYF. For the CDR3, the DNA is TGTGCCAGCAGTTCAGCGGGAGGGCCGCGGGAGCAGTACTTC.

The gene calls are TRBV6-6 and TRBJ1-5, with 7 nucleotides matching TRBD1. Trimming took 10 bases from V and 4 from J; bases not matched to a gene: 16. Germline CDR1 and CDR2: MNHNY and SVGAGI (reference sequence). This CDR3 has 16 amino acids. The CDR3 nucleotides are TGTGCCACCGGAAGGACGACAGGGTTGAATAATCAGCCCCAGCATTTT. This codes for CATGRTTGLNNQPQHF.

V and J are TRBV27 and TRBJ2-1; 9 nucleotides align to TRBD1. The CDR3 sequence is 14 residues long. CDR1 and CDR2 from the germline V gene are MNHEY and SMNVEV (reference sequence). The junction had 1 base not matched to a gene; V was cut back by 2 bases and J by 5 bases. CDR3: CASSLDRGDNEQFF. CDR3 sequence (DNA): TGTGCCAGCAGTTTAGACAGGGGGGACAATGAGCAGTTCTTC.

Concerning this clone: One junction end disagrees with the germline gene, perhaps due to a read error. The chain joins TRBV5-1 to TRBJ2-1; no clear D gene. This CDR3 comprises 11 residues. The germline V gene encodes CDR1 SGHRS and CDR2 YFSETQ. CDR3: CASSLGPLWIF. The CDR3 DNA follows: TGCGCCAGCAGCTTGGGGCCCCTATGGATCTTC.

The chain has TRBV7-8 and TRBJ1-2; no clear D gene. The CDR3 extends over 14 amino acids. Germline CDR1 reads SGHVS; CDR2 reads FQNEAQ. The V end lost 1 base, the J end lost 5 bases, and 11 bases lay between the germline ends. The DNA of the CDR3 is TGTGCCAGCAGCTTAGATGGAGGGATTTATGGCTACACCTTC. It is translated as CASSLDGGIYGYTF.

This clone has just a few counts. The V call is TRBV6-1, the J call TRBJ1-5; no clear D. Trimming shortened V by 2 bases and J by 9 bases, and 11 bases separated the two germline ends. Germline V gene lookup returns CDR1 MNHNS and CDR2 SASEGT. The CDR3 sequence is 13 residues long. The CDR3 protein is CASSEPLGGPQHF. CDR3 in DNA: TGTGCCAGCAGTGAACCGTTGGGAGGGCCCCAGCATTTT.

The chain uses TRBV11-2 and TRBJ2-7; 7 bases are shared with TRBD2. Germline CDR1 and CDR2: SGHAT and FQNNGV. Trimming at V came to 5 bases and at J to 12 bases, leaving 7 bases not matched to a gene. The CDR3 sequence is 11 residues long. CDR3 amino acids: CASSAAGAPYF. The CDR3 coding sequence is TGTGCCAGCAGCGCGGCGGGAGCGCCGTACTTC.

CDR3 protein: CASSRLAEETQYF. The DNA for the CDR3 is TGTGCCAGCAGCAGACTAGCGGAAGAGACCCAGTACTTC. The chain carries TRBV6-1 and TRBJ2-5; TRBD2 aligns across 9 bases. Germline loops: CDR1 MNHNS, CDR2 SASEGT. There are 13 residues in the CDR3. Trimming at V came to 6 bases and at J to 3 bases, leaving 2 bases not matched to a gene.

The CDR3 loop is CASSWSGGVEQYF. The DNA for the CDR3 is TGCGCCAGCAGCTGGAGCGGCGGGGTGGAGCAGTACTTC. The chain uses TRBV5-1 and TRBJ2-7; tentatively, D is TRBD2 (6 bases). The CDR3 has 13 amino acids. Trimming removed 3 bases at V and 7 bases at J, with 14 bases between. In germline, CDR1 is SGHRS, CDR2 YFSETQ.

This chain uses TRBV5-6 with TRBJ2-5; D is uncertain. The CDR3 covers 14 residues. Germline lookup yields CDR1 SGHDT and CDR2 YYEEEE. V was cut by 0 bases and J by 5 bases, with 11 bases left in between. Written as DNA, the CDR3 is TGTGCCAGCAGCTTGGTAGGGATGTGGGAGACCCAGTACTTC. Translating it yields CASSLVGMWETQYF.

The chain is built from TRBV11-2 and TRBJ1-2, with unresolved D. The CDR3 spans 15 residues. Germline V gives CDR1 SGHAT, CDR2 FQNNGV. V lost 3 bases and J lost 4, with 15 bases in between. The CDR3 here is CASSFGGGRSYGYTF. DNA for the CDR3: TGTGCCAGCAGCTTCGGAGGAGGCAGGAGCTATGGCTACACCTTC. The whole variable domain, remainder taken from reference TRBV11-2 and TRBJ1-2, is EAGVAQSPRYKIIEKRQSVAFWCNPISGHATLYWYQQILGQGPKLLIQFQNNGVVDDSQLPKDRFSAERLKGVDSTLKIQPAKLEDSAVYLCASSFGGGRSYGYTFGSGTRLTVV.

J is TRBJ1-2 and V is TRBV6-1; D not certain. The CDR3 runs 13 residues. Germline-derived CDR1 and CDR2 are MNHNS and SASEGT. V gave up 3 bases and J gave up 3 bases, with 8 bases separating them. In nucleotides, the CDR3 is TGTGCCAGCAGTGACACATCTCACTATGGCTACACCTTC. It encodes CASSDTSHYGYTF.

The chain recombines TRBV6-6 with TRBJ1-5; D might be TRBD1 (5 bases). The germline V gene encodes CDR1 MNHNY and CDR2 SVGAGI (reference sequence). Trimming left V 4 bases short and J 5 bases short, with 15 bases between. The CDR3 totals 15 residues. CDR3 nucleotides: TGTGCCAGCAGTTCGGCAGGGAGCGTTTATCAGCCCCAGCATTTT. Encoded protein: CASSSAGSVYQPQHF.

This clone has just one count. The chain recombines TRBV29-1 with TRBJ2-3; a possible D gene is TRBD1 (6 bases). The CDR3 length is 15 residues. With 4 bases removed from V and 8 bases from J, the gap between germline ends came to 22 bases. The V gene's germline CDR1 is SQVTM and CDR2 ANQGSEA. The CDR3 here is CSVVLGQSSSGTQYF. DNA of the CDR3: TGCAGCGTTGTGCTAGGACAGTCCAGTAGTGGTACGCAGTATTTT.

The chain links TRBV7-9 to TRBJ2-3, with D maybe TRBD2 (7 bases). Germline CDR1 is SEHNR and CDR2 is FQNEAQ (reference sequence). The CDR3 extends over 16 amino acids. V shed 4 bases and J shed 2 bases, with 16 bases lying between them. CDR3 region: CASSSGPGGDTDTQYF. In DNA form, the CDR3 reads TGTGCCAGCAGCTCGGGACCGGGGGGCGACACAGATACGCAGTATTTT.

The chain recombines TRBV4-1 with TRBJ1-2; a weak D match, TRBD1 (5 bases). Trimming removed 1 base at V and 2 bases at J, with 5 bases between. Germline loops: CDR1 MGHRA, CDR2 YSYEKL. The CDR3 contains 13 residues. CDR3: CASSQAGNYGYTF. The DNA for the CDR3 is TGCGCCAGCAGCCAAGCAGGGAACTATGGCTACACCTTC.